Below are 27 T cell receptor beta chains sequenced from a single sample in a study of T cells in women clearing cervical HPV infection. TCRdb's table, derived via immunoSEQ multiplex PCR, lists solely in-frame clones and lacks some. This sample's table reports over 30,000 clones. Sequences were obtained from blood buffy coat. Every receptor here comes from a woman aged 18-70 years with a cervical HPV16 infection that either progressed to CIN3+ or cleared (not recorded which).

Note on this clone: The read ends 3 residues early relative to the CDR3; the germline J gene fills the gap. The chain joins TRBV19 to TRBJ1-1; unclear D gene. The germline CDR1 and CDR2 sequences are LNHDA and SQIVND (reference sequence). The germline V and J ends were trimmed by 1 base and 2 bases, with 14 bases remaining between them. The CDR3 covers 16 residues. The sequenced CDR3 bases are TGTGCCAGTAGTATAGGCGGCAGCCCCTTAAACACTGAA. This translates into CASSIGGSPLNTE. The full CDR3 protein is CASSIGGSPLNTEAFF. Drawing the rest from reference TRBV19 and TRBJ1-1, the complete variable domain is DGGITQSPKYLFRKEGQNVTLSCEQNLNHDAMYWYRQDPGQGLRLIYYSQIVNDFQKGDIAEGYSVSREKKESFPLTVTSAQKNPTAFYLCASSIGGSPLNTEAFFGQGTRLTVV.

Note on this clone: The sequence runs out 3 residues before the end of the CDR3; the remainder is reconstructed from the germline J gene. Additional DNA sequences in this sample encode the identical CDR3. The V and J genes are TRBV20-1 and TRBJ2-1, with 13 nucleotides matching TRBD2. V lost 6 bases to trimming and J lost 2 bases; unmatched junction nucleotides: 4. This CDR3 is 15 amino acids long. Looked up from germline, CDR1 is DFQATT and CDR2 is SNEGSKA (reference sequence). The CDR3 protein is CSASTSGGPYNEQFF. CDR3 bases read: TGCAGTGCGTCGACTAGCGGGGGGCCCTACAATGAG.

With respect to this clone: The CDR3 extends 3 residues past the end of the read, so its final part is completed from the germline J gene. This chain connects TRBV10-3 to TRBJ1-1; D possibly corresponds to TRBD1 (6 bases). This CDR3 is 14 amino acids long. Trimming removed 2 bases from V and 5 bases from J, with 12 bases in between. Germline V gives CDR1 ENHRY, CDR2 SYGVKD. This CDR3 reads CAISEAGDGTEAFF. Partial CDR3 DNA: TGTGCCATCAGTGAGGCAGGGGATGGGACTGAA.

In regard to this clone: The read halts 3 residues ahead of the CDR3 end, with the missing end drawn from the germline J gene. The rearrangement joins TRBV7-2 to TRBJ1-1, with D perhaps TRBD1 (6 bases). The V end was cut by 3 bases, the J end by 2 bases, with 13 bases between. From germline, CDR1 is SGHTA and CDR2 FQGNSA. The CDR3 has 15 amino acids. The CDR3: CASSFSRGSNTEAFF. Incomplete CDR3 DNA: TGTGCCAGCAGCTTCTCCAGGGGTTCTAACACTGAA.

As for this clone: The read terminates 3 residues ahead of where the CDR3 ends, so the germline J gene completes it. J is TRBJ1-5 and V is TRBV19, with D perhaps matching TRBD1 (6 bases). The germline CDR1 and CDR2 sequences are LNHDA and SQIVND (reference sequence). V lost 2 bases to trimming and J lost 4 bases, with 12 bases between them. The length of the CDR3 is 15 residues. The CDR3 DNA, read in part, is TGTGCCAGTAGTATAAGCGGGGGGCCAAATCAGCCC. Translation gives CASSISGGPNQP. The complete CDR3 reads CASSISGGPNQPQHF.

In regard to this clone: The read ends 3 residues early relative to the CDR3; the germline J gene fills the gap. This rearrangement joins TRBV7-2 to TRBJ2-7, with 7 bases aligning to TRBD2. The germline V gene has CDR1 SGHTA and CDR2 FQGNSA. V gave up 1 base and J gave up 1 base; unmatched junction bases: 4. CDR3 length: 15 residues. The DNA read from the CDR3 is TGTGCCAGCAGCTTAGGGGTGGGGGGGTCCTACGAG. Translating it yields CASSLGVGGSYE. The complete CDR3 sequence is CASSLGVGGSYEQYF.

Concerning this clone itself: Read coverage stops 3 residues before the CDR3 terminus; the germline J gene supplies the remainder. The chain links TRBV9 to TRBJ2-1; 10 nucleotides match TRBD2. From germline, CDR1 is SGDLS and CDR2 YYNGEE. The CDR3 length is 15 residues. V shed 1 base, J shed 4 bases, and the junction held 2 bases outside the gene matches. The chain's CDR3 is CASSVTSGEYNEQFF. CDR3 bases read: TGTGCCAGCAGCGTAACTAGCGGGGAATACAATGAG.

Turning to this clone: The read stops 3 residues short of the end of the CDR3; the missing end is completed from the germline J gene. The chain joins TRBV4-1 to TRBJ1-4; D ambiguous. Germline V gene lookup returns CDR1 MGHRA and CDR2 YSYEKL. Trimming removed 1 base at V and 3 bases at J, with 9 bases between. The CDR3 length is 15 residues. CDR3 protein: CASSQVGEANEKLFF. The part of the CDR3 DNA that was read is TGCGCCAGCAGCCAAGTTGGTGAGGCTAATGAAAAA.

Note on this clone: The read halts 3 residues ahead of the CDR3 end, with the missing end drawn from the germline J gene. The chain employs TRBV11-1 and TRBJ1-1; D is unclear. V shed 5 bases and J shed 1 base, with 14 bases lying between them. Germline V lookup: CDR1 SGHAT, CDR2 FQDESV (reference sequence). This CDR3 region has 15 residues. Partial CDR3 DNA: TGTGCCAGCAGCCCCCTCAGGATAGGGAACACTGAA. Protein product: CASSPLRIGNTE. From start to end, the CDR3 is CASSPLRIGNTEAFF.

Remarks on this clone: Read coverage stops 3 residues before the CDR3 terminus; the germline J gene supplies the remainder. The chain links TRBV19 to TRBJ2-1; TRBD2 aligns across 9 bases. There are 17 residues in the CDR3. From germline, CDR1 is LNHDA and CDR2 SQIVND (reference sequence). V was pared by 2 bases and J by 8 bases, with 13 bases of the junction left unmatched. The DNA read from the CDR3 is TGTGCCAGTAGTATATCGTCACGGGGCGGGGGGGCGTATGAG. Its translation: CASSISSRGGGAYE. The whole CDR3 sequence reads CASSISSRGGGAYEQFF.

As for this clone: The observed sequence ends 3 residues before the CDR3 terminus, with the missing tail filled in from the germline J gene. This chain joins TRBV6-4 and TRBJ2-1; TRBD2 is a possible D gene (5 bases). The V gene lost 8 bases and the J gene lost 4 bases, with 18 bases spanning the gap. The CDR3 loop spans 15 amino acids. From germline, CDR1 is MRHNA and CDR2 SNTAGT. CDR3 sequence reads: CASRAGEGLYNEQFF. CDR3 DNA, as far as it was read: TGTGCCAGCCGCGCTGGCGAGGGTTTGTACAATGAG.

As for this clone: The CDR3 is cut off 3 residues early in the read; its end comes from the germline J gene. Additional DNA sequences in this sample encode the identical CDR3. The chain carries TRBV5-1 and TRBJ2-3; D might be TRBD1 (5 bases). This CDR3 spans 15 amino acids. The germline V and J ends were trimmed by 0 bases and 2 bases, with 10 bases remaining between them. Germline loops: CDR1 SGHRS, CDR2 YFSETQ. The covered CDR3 bases are TGCGCCAGCAGCTTGGAGTGGGGCCCCACAGATACG. Amino acid sequence: CASSLEWGPTDT. The whole CDR3 protein reads CASSLEWGPTDTQYF. Based on the CDR3 plus reference TRBV5-1 and TRBJ2-3, the full variable domain is KAGVTQTPRYLIKTRGQQVTLSCSPISGHRSVSWYQQTPGQGLQFLFEYFSETQRNKGNFPGRFSGRQFSNSRSEMNVSTLELGDSALYLCASSLEWGPTDTQYFGPGTRLTVL.

Notes on this clone: Read data end 3 residues before the CDR3 end; the end is taken from the germline J gene. This chain uses TRBV2 with TRBJ1-4; possibly TRBD1 for D (6 bases). In germline, CDR1 is SNHLY, CDR2 FYNNEI. This CDR3 region has 13 residues. V was cut by 6 bases and J by 3 bases, with 8 bases left in between. CDR3 DNA (partial): TGTGCCAGCAGGACAGGCCCTAATGAAAAA. Translation: CASRTGPNEK. The whole CDR3 sequence is CASRTGPNEKLFF.

The CDR3 bases that were read are TGTGCCAGTAGTTCTGGGGGCAATCAGCCG. Protein sequence: CASSSGGNQP. The CDR3 in full is CASSSGGNQPQYF. This chain joins TRBV19 and TRBJ2-3; D is possibly TRBD1 (6 bases). The read stops 3 residues short of the end of the CDR3; the missing end is completed from the germline J gene. The CDR3 runs to 13 residues. Germline loops: CDR1 LNHDA, CDR2 SQIVND (reference sequence).

As to this clone: The CDR3 end lies 3 residues beyond the end of the read and is filled in from the germline J gene. The chain employs TRBV2 and TRBJ2-5, with 8 bases identical to TRBD1. The CDR3 contains 15 residues. J gave up 5 bases and V 4 bases, and 9 bases lay outside the gene matches. Per the germline V gene, CDR1 is SNHLY and CDR2 is FYNNEI. The CDR3: CASSVGQGARETQYF. CDR3 DNA (partial): TGTGCCAGCAGTGTGGGGCAGGGGGCGCGGGAGACC.

Of note for this clone: The read terminates 3 residues ahead of where the CDR3 ends, so the germline J gene completes it. The chain combines TRBV18 with TRBJ1-4; possibly TRBD1 for D (5 bases). Germline CDR1 KGHSH, CDR2 LQKENI. The CDR3 contains 15 residues. The part of the CDR3 DNA that was read is TGTGCCAGCTCACCTGCAGGGCCCGTCAGTTCACCA. Translation gives CASSPAGPVSSP. The complete CDR3 protein is CASSPAGPVSSPLFF.

Worth noting for this clone: The sequence runs out 3 residues before the end of the CDR3; the remainder is reconstructed from the germline J gene. Other DNA sequences in the sample encode the same CDR3. The chain combines TRBV30 with TRBJ1-3; D is possibly TRBD1 (5 bases). Germline V gene sequence: CDR1 GTSNPN, CDR2 SVGIG (reference sequence). This CDR3 has 14 residues. The V and J ends lost 4 bases and 0 bases respectively, with 10 bases between them. CDR3 sequence reads: CAWTRGVSGNTIYF. CDR3 DNA (partial): TGTGCCTGGACTCGGGGGGTCTCTGGAAACACC.

A word on this clone: The read ends 3 residues early relative to the CDR3; the germline J gene fills the gap. The chain joins TRBV4-2 to TRBJ2-2; 8 positions match TRBD2. This CDR3 has 15 amino acids. Germline CDR1 reads LGHNA; CDR2 reads YNFKEQ. V was clipped by 4 bases and J by 6 bases; unmatched bases: 7. Here the CDR3 reads CASSLSSGESGELFF. The CDR3 bases that were read are TGTGCCAGCAGCCTTAGTAGCGGGGAATCCGGGGAG.

Note on this clone: The missing CDR3 end, 3 residues past where the read stops, is filled in from the germline J gene. The chain couples TRBV10-3 to TRBJ1-1; TRBD1 might be the D (6 bases). Trimming left V 4 bases short and J 6 bases short, with 12 bases between. The CDR3 is made up of 13 amino acids. Germline CDR1 ENHRY, CDR2 SYGVKD. The chain's CDR3 is CAISGNGGAEAFF. CDR3 bases read: TGTGCCATCAGTGGAAATGGGGGCGCTGAA.

Turning to this clone: With the read ending 3 residues before the CDR3 end, the germline J gene is used to fill in that end. The chain uses TRBV7-2 and TRBJ2-7; TRBD1 matches 9 bases. V lost 1 base and J lost 4; bases outside the gene matches: 2. This CDR3 has 14 amino acids. CDR1 and CDR2 from the germline V gene are SGHTA and FQGNSA. CDR3 DNA, as far as it was read: TGTGCCAGCAGCTTAGGGACAGGGGAATACGAG. This translates into CASSLGTGEYE. From start to end, the CDR3 is CASSLGTGEYEQYF.

With regard to this clone: Read coverage stops 3 residues before the CDR3 terminus; the germline J gene supplies the remainder. This chain links TRBV30 with TRBJ1-3; D is uncertain. CDR1 and CDR2 (germline): GTSNPN, SVGIG (reference sequence). The V gene lost 5 bases and the J gene lost 0 bases, with 8 bases spanning the gap. The CDR3 is 13 amino acids. Partial CDR3 DNA: TGTGCCTGGGGGCTTAGCTCTGGAAACACC. Its protein is CAWGLSSGNT. The whole CDR3 protein is CAWGLSSGNTIYF.

About this clone itself: The read terminates 3 residues before the CDR3 end, so the remaining end is supplied by the germline J gene. This chain connects TRBV5-6 to TRBJ2-7; 7 bases line up with TRBD2. V dropped 0 bases and J dropped 5; count of bases not matched to a gene: 2. This CDR3 has 13 amino acids. Germline V gene lookup returns CDR1 SGHDT and CDR2 YYEEEE. The CDR3 bases that were read are TGTGCCAGCAGCTTGGGTGGGGGGGACGAG. It translates to CASSLGGGDE. The full CDR3 reads CASSLGGGDEQYF.

Regarding this clone: Read data end 3 residues before the CDR3 end; the end is taken from the germline J gene. The gene calls are TRBV4-2 and TRBJ2-7, with 9 nucleotides matching TRBD2. The V gene's germline CDR1 is LGHNA and CDR2 YNFKEQ. The CDR3 runs to 15 residues. The V gene end was trimmed by 0 bases and the J gene end by 1 base; junction bases not matched to a gene: 1. The CDR3 is CASSQETSGSYEQYF. The part of the CDR3 DNA that was read is TGTGCCAGCAGCCAAGAGACTAGCGGTTCCTACGAG.

Of note for this clone: The observed sequence ends 3 residues before the CDR3 terminus, with the missing tail filled in from the germline J gene. The rearrangement links TRBV15 to TRBJ2-5; 7 nucleotides line up with TRBD1. V dropped 0 bases and J dropped 5; count of bases not matched to a gene: 3. This CDR3 has 14 residues. Germline V CDR1 and CDR2: LNHNV, YYDKDF (reference sequence). Partial CDR3 DNA: TGTGCCACCAGCAGAGATCGGACAGGCGAGACC. This codes for CATSRDRTGET. The entire CDR3 reads CATSRDRTGETQYF. Filled out from reference TRBV15 and TRBJ2-5, the complete variable domain reads DAMVIQNPRYQVTQFGKPVTLSCSQTLNHNVMYWYQQKSSQAPKLLFHYYDKDFNNEADTPDNFQSRRPNTSFCFLDIRSPGLGDTAMYLCATSRDRTGETQYFGPGTRLLVL.

Note on this clone: The read terminates 3 residues ahead of where the CDR3 ends, so the germline J gene completes it. The chain joins TRBV12-3 or TRBV12-4 to TRBJ2-1; possible D gene TRBD1, 5 bases. The ends were cut back, 6 bases at V and 8 bases at J, with 8 bases in the middle. The CDR3 sequence is 11 residues long. The CDR3 reads CASSPRDEQFF. The sequenced part of the CDR3 DNA is TGTGCCAGCAGCCCCAGGGATGAG.

Comment on this clone: Coverage ceases 3 residues before the CDR3 finishes, and the germline J gene fills in the end. This rearrangement joins TRBV6-2 or TRBV6-3 to TRBJ1-1, with no clear D. Germline V lookup: CDR1 MNHEY, CDR2 SVGEGT. The V gene lost 6 bases and the J gene lost 4 bases, with 12 bases spanning the gap. The CDR3 runs to 13 residues. The sequenced part of the CDR3 DNA is TGTGCCAGCAGCCCCGGGGAGCGCACTGAA. It codes for CASSPGERTE. The full CDR3 is CASSPGERTEAFF.

As for this clone: The CDR3 end is not reached by the read, which stops 3 residues before it; the germline J gene fills it in. This chain joins TRBV11-3 and TRBJ2-1, with D hard to call. Germline V gene lookup returns CDR1 SGHNT and CDR2 YENEEA. V was pared by 1 base and J by 4 bases, with 11 bases between. CDR3 length equals 15 residues. This chain's CDR3 is CASSLGLSGYNEQFF. Partial CDR3 DNA: TGTGCCAGCAGCTTAGGACTGTCGGGTTACAATGAG.